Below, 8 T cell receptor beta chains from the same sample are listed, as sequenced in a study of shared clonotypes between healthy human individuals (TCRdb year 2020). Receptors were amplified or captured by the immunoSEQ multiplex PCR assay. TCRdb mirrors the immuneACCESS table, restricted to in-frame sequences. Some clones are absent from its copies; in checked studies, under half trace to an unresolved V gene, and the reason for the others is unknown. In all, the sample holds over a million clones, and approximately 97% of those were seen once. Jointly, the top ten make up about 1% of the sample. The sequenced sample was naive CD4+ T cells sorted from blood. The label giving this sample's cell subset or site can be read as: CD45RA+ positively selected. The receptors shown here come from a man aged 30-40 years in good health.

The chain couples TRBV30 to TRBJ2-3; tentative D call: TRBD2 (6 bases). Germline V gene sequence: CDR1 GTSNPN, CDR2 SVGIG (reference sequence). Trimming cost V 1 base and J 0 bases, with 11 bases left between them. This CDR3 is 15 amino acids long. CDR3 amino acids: CAWSASGSSTDTQYF. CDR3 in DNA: TGTGCCTGGAGTGCCAGCGGGTCTAGCACAGATACGCAGTATTTT.

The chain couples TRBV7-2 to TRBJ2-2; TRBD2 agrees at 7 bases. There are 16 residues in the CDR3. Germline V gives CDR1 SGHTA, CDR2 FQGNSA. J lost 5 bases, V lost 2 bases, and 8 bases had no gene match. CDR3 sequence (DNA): TGTGCCAGCAGCTTACTTGGCGGGAGAGTTACCGGGGAGCTGTTTTTT. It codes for CASSLLGGRVTGELFF.

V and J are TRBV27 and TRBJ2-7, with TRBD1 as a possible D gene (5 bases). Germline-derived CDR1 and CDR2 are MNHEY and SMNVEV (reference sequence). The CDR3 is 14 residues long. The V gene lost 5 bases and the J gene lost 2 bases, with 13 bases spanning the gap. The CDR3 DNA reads TGTGCCAGCAGTACGGCAGGGCTCCCCTACGAGCAGTACTTC. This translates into CASSTAGLPYEQYF.

Written as DNA, the CDR3 is TGTGCCAGCAGCTTAGGGCGAGAGGGAACCTACGAGCAGTACTTC. This codes for CASSLGREGTYEQYF. V is TRBV11-2 and J is TRBJ2-7; possible D gene TRBD2, 5 bases. This CDR3 is built from 15 residues. CDR1 SGHAT and CDR2 FQNNGV come from the germline V gene. V was shortened by 1 base and J by 2 bases, with 12 bases between the two germline ends.

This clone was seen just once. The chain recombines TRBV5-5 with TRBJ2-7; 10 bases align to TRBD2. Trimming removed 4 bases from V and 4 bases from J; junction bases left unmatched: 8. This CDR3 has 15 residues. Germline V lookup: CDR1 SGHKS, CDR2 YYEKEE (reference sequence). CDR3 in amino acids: CASSLTGTSVYEQYF. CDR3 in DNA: TGTGCCAGCAGCCTAACCGGGACTAGCGTGTACGAGCAGTACTTC. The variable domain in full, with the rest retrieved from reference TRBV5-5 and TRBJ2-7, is DAGVTQSPTHLIKTRGQQVTLRCSPISGHKSVSWYQQVLGQGPQFIFQYYEKEERGRGNFPDRFSARQFPNYSSELNVNALLLGDSALYLCASSLTGTSVYEQYFGPGTRLTVT.

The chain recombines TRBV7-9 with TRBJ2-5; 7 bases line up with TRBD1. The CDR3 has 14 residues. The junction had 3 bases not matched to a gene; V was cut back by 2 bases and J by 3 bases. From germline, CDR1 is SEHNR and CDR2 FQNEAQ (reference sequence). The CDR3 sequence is CASSLLGTEETQYF. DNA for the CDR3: TGTGCCAGCAGCTTACTCGGGACAGAAGAGACCCAGTACTTC.

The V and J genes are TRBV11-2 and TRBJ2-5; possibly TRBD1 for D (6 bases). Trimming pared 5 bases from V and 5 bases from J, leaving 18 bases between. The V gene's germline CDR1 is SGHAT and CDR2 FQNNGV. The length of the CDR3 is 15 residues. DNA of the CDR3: TGTGCCAGCAGCCAAGGGACAACACGAGCCGAGACCCAGTACTTC. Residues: CASSQGTTRAETQYF.

The CDR3 coding sequence is TGTGCCAGCTCCCTCGCAGCATCCACTAGCGGGAGTATGAATGAGCAGTTCTTC. Amino acids: CASSLAASTSGSMNEQFF. The chain couples TRBV18 to TRBJ2-1, with 11 positions matching TRBD2. The CDR3 contains 18 residues. The germline CDR1 and CDR2 sequences are KGHSH and LQKENI. With V trimmed by 6 bases and J by 7 bases, 17 bases remained unmatched.